Following are 15 T cell receptor beta chains from one sample sequenced in a study of T-cell reconstitution after alpha-beta-depleted transplantation in children. Unique molecular identifiers were used in preparing the TCRbeta library. TCRdb recomputed calls from the PCR reads with MiXCR, one row per CDR3 protein. The sample holds 400,000 to 550,000 distinct CDR3 sequences, roughly a tenth seen once. Sequences were derived from PBMCs, sampled before TCRalphabeta/CD19-depleted stem cell transplant. Receptors originate from a child between 2 and 9 years old with inherited bone marrow failure, due to receive a stem cell transplant.

This clonotype came up many times. The V call is TRBV27, the J call TRBJ1-1; 11 positions match TRBD1. Germline-derived CDR1 and CDR2 are MNHEY and SMNVEV (reference sequence). CDR3 length: 17 residues. The junction had 5 bases not matched to a gene; V was cut back by 1 base and J by 1 base. Written as DNA, the CDR3 is TGTGCCAGCAGTTTATTTGGACAGGGGGCCGCGAACACTGAAGCTTTCTTT. Protein sequence: CASSLFGQGAANTEAFF.

In this sample, this clonotype turned up many times. The chain links TRBV24-1 to TRBJ1-4; D gene unclear. The CDR3 contains 14 residues. Germline CDR1 KGHDR, CDR2 SFDVKD. Trimming pared 4 bases from V and 4 bases from J, leaving 9 bases between. The CDR3 region is CATSDGLLNEKLFF. Here the CDR3 DNA reads TGTGCCACCAGTGACGGACTTCTTAATGAAAAACTGTTTTTT.

This clonotype has a handful of counts. This chain links TRBV7-6 with TRBJ2-7; D is possibly TRBD1 or TRBD2 (5 bases each). CDR3 size: 16 residues. Per the germline V gene, CDR1 is SGHVS and CDR2 is FNYEAQ. Between the trimmed V and J ends, which lost 1 base and 1 base, there was a span of 14 bases. For the CDR3, the DNA is TGTGCCAGCAGCTTAGATCGGGATGGGGGTTCCTACGAGCAGTACTTC. It codes for CASSLDRDGGSYEQYF. The full variable domain, with the rest looked up from reference TRBV7-6 and TRBJ2-7, is GAGVSQSPRYKVTKRGQDVALRCDPISGHVSLYWYRQALGQGPEFLTYFNYEAQQDKSGLPNDRFSAERPEGSISTLTIQRTEQRDSAMYRCASSLDRDGGSYEQYFGPGTRLTVT.

This clonotype has at least ten counts. Here the CDR3 reads CASSTRGFHEQYF. As DNA, the CDR3 is TGTGCCAGCAGTACCCGGGGTTTCCACGAGCAGTACTTC. V usage is TRBV27 and J usage is TRBJ2-7, with a weak D call TRBD2 (5 bases). CDR1 and CDR2 (germline): MNHEY, SMNVEV (reference sequence). The CDR3 contains 13 residues. Trimming left V 5 bases short and J 5 bases short, with 13 bases between.

This clonotype was found many times. The chain employs TRBV28 and TRBJ2-7; 9 bases are a match to TRBD1. Germline CDR1 and CDR2: MDHEN and SYDVKM. After removal of 3 bases from V and 1 base from J, the junction contained 10 bases not matched to a gene. CDR3 length: 17 amino acids. The CDR3 here is CASSFTPSGTGSYEQYF. The CDR3 DNA is TGTGCCAGCAGTTTCACACCTTCCGGGACAGGGTCCTACGAGCAGTACTTC.

This clonotype was recorded a few times. V gene TRBV9 combines with J gene TRBJ2-7, with D tentatively TRBD1 (5 bases). The CDR3 contains 16 residues. Trimming cost V 4 bases and J 2 bases, with 19 bases left between them. From germline, CDR1 is SGDLS and CDR2 YYNGEE. The CDR3 region has the DNA TGTGCCAGCAGCTATAAGACCGACAGTTACACCTACGAGCAGTACTTC. It yields the protein CASSYKTDSYTYEQYF.

The V and J genes are TRBV7-2 and TRBJ2-7; D unresolved. Trimming left V 1 base short and J 3 bases short, with 16 bases between. This CDR3 has 16 amino acids. Germline V gene sequence: CDR1 SGHTA, CDR2 FQGNSA. CDR3 DNA sequence: TGTGCCAGCAGCTTAGGGGCCGATAGTGTACACTACGAGCAGTACTTC. This codes for CASSLGADSVHYEQYF. Supplemented by reference TRBV7-2 and TRBJ2-7, the full variable domain reads GAGVSQSPSNKVTEKGKDVELRCDPISGHTALYWYRQSLGQGLEFLIYFQGNSAPDKSGLPSDRFSAERTGGSVSTLTIQRTQQEDSAVYLCASSLGADSVHYEQYFGPGTRLTVT.

This rearrangement joins TRBV4-3 to TRBJ2-2; D remains ambiguous. V was clipped by 4 bases and J by 1 base, with 7 bases between them. Germline V gene sequence: CDR1 LGHNA, CDR2 YSLEER. This CDR3 contains 14 residues. The DNA for the CDR3 is TGCGCCAGCAGCCGACTCGAGAACACCGGGGAGCTGTTTTTT. This gives the protein CASSRLENTGELFF.

A few counts support this clonotype. The chain joins TRBV12-3 or TRBV12-4 to TRBJ2-7; D might be TRBD1 or TRBD2, each matching 6 bases. The CDR3 contains 15 residues. Trimming pared 2 bases from V and 5 bases from J, leaving 16 bases between. The CDR3 nucleotides are TGTGCCAGCAGTTTACTGGGGGGCGCAGGTGACGAGCAGTACTTC. It specifies CASSLLGGAGDEQYF.

This clonotype was recorded many times. This sequence joins TRBV20-1 and TRBJ2-5; D is undetermined. The V gene's germline CDR1 is DFQATT and CDR2 SNEGSKA (reference sequence). The CDR3 loop spans 12 amino acids. V was trimmed by 7 bases and J by 0 bases, leaving 9 bases between them. The CDR3 sequence: CSGGPDQETQYF. CDR3 nucleotides: TGCAGTGGAGGACCGGACCAAGAGACCCAGTACTTC.

This clonotype appeared many times. DNA of the CDR3: TGTGCCAGCAGCGTAGACGGGCTAAGGGATGAGCAGTTCTTC. It encodes CASSVDGLRDEQFF. The chain employs TRBV9 and TRBJ2-1; no firm D call. Looked up from germline, CDR1 is SGDLS and CDR2 is YYNGEE. This CDR3 has 14 amino acids. The V gene lost 0 bases and the J gene lost 8 bases, with 12 bases spanning the gap.

This clonotype was detected many times. Sequence at one end of the junction differs from germline and may be a read error. The J gene is TRBJ2-2, the V gene TRBV20-1, with TRBD1 matching over 7 bases. The CDR3 has 14 residues. In germline, CDR1 is DFQATT, CDR2 SNEGSKA (reference sequence). CDR3 loop: CSARDREITGELFF. CDR3 in DNA: TGCAGTGCAAGAGACAGGGAAATAACCGGGGAGCTGTTTTTT.

This clonotype was picked up many times. CDR3 in DNA: TGCAGTGCTGCCCAGGGAGCGGGAGGAATGTTTGAGCAGTTCTTC. It yields the protein CSAAQGAGGMFEQFF. The chain uses TRBV20-1 and TRBJ2-1; 9 bases fit TRBD2. The CDR3 has 15 residues. V lost 5 bases to trimming and J lost 9 bases; unmatched junction nucleotides: 14. CDR1 is DFQATT, CDR2 SNEGSKA, per germline (reference sequence).

The chain employs TRBV6-2 or TRBV6-3 and TRBJ2-7; 7 nucleotides line up with TRBD2. The CDR3 extends over 18 amino acids. The ends lost 0 bases at V and 2 bases at J; junction bases unmatched: 13. The germline CDR1 and CDR2 sequences are MNHEY and SVGEGT. The DNA of the CDR3 is TGTGCCAGCAGTTACTCGAGGATCGAAGCGGGACGTACCTACGAGCAGTACTTC. It specifies CASSYSRIEAGRTYEQYF.

This clonotype was seen repeatedly, ten times or more. The CDR3 bases are TGTGCCAGCAGCTTAGTACGCGGCACAGATACGCAGTATTTT. Translation: CASSLVRGTDTQYF. The rearrangement joins TRBV7-2 to TRBJ2-3; D gene unclear. The CDR3 spans 14 residues. Trimming took 1 base from V and 1 from J, leaving 6 bases between them. CDR1 and CDR2 from the germline V gene are SGHTA and FQGNSA.